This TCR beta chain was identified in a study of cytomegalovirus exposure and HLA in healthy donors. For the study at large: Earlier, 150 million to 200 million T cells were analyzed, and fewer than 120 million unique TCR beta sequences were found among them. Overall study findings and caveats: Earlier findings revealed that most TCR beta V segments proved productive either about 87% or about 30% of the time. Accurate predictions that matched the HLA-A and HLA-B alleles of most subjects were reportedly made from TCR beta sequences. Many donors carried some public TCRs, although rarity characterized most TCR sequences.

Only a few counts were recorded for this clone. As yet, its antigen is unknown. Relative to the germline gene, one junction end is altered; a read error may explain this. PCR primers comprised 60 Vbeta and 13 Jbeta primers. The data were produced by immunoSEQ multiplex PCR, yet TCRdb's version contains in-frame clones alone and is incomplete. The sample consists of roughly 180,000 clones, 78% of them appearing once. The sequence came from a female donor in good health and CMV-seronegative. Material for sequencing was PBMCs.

The CDR3 reads CSSSLEGDSPLHF. CDR3 in DNA: TGTTCCAGCAGCTTAGAAGGGGATTCACCCCTCCACTTT. The chain is built from TRBV7-9 and TRBJ1-6, with D possibly being TRBD1 (5 bases). Germline V CDR1 and CDR2: SEHNR, FQNEAQ (reference sequence). The CDR3 is made up of 13 amino acids.